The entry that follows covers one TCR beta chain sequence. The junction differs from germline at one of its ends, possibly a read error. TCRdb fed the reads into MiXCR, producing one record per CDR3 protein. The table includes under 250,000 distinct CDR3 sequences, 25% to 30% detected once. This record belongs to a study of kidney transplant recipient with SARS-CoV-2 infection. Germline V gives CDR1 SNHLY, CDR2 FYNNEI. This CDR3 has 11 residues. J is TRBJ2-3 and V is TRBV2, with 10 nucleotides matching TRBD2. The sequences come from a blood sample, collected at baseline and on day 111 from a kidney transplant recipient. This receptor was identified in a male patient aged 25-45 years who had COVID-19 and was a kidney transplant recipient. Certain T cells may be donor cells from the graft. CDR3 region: CASSLAGVEHF. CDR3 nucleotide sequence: TGTGCCAGCAGCCTAGCGGGAGTAGAGCATTTT.